This is a list of T cell receptor beta chains from one sample in a study of T cell responses to AZD1222 COVID-19 vaccine. The assay was immunoSEQ multiplex PCR, and TCRdb's table has in-frame clones only and misses some. Found here are tens of thousands of clones, approximately 85% of them singletons; the top ten hold roughly 19%. The sample in question was peripheral blood, obtained on day 0 of AZD1222 vaccination. The receptors shown here come from an adult in good health. The CDR3 runs from the conserved cysteine through the conserved F or W. The order of the fields is D gene, J gene, V gene, clone size, CDR3 protein, CDR3 DNA. A D gene is named only where the DNA matches it firmly. The size of a clone is reported for some rows only, either as once, few or many, or as a class for expanded clones.

>.|TRBJ2-2|TRBV27|.
CASHRGFTGELFF
TGTGCCAGCCATCGGGGGTTCACCGGGGAGCTGTTTTTT
>TRBD1|TRBJ1-2|TRBV14|.
CASSHPSGRGRERNYGYTF
TGTGCCAGCAGCCATCCAAGCGGCAGGGGGCGAGAAAGGAACTATGGCTACACCTTC
>.|TRBJ2-1|TRBV6-1|.
CASSETPLRYNEQFF
TGTGCCAGCAGTGAGACCCCTCTTCGGTACAATGAGCAGTTCTTC
>TRBD1|TRBJ1-1|TRBV6-2/TRBV6-3|.
CASSSRGHLNTEAFF
TGTGCCAGCAGTTCCAGGGGGCATTTGAACACTGAAGCTTTCTTT
>TRBD2|TRBJ2-1|TRBV3-1/TRBV3-2|.
CASSQGGVISYEQFF
TGTGCCAGCAGCCAGGGGGGGGTCATCAGCTATGAGCAGTTCTTC
>.|TRBJ2-3|TRBV6-1|.
CASSEEIGGRGFTDTQYF
TGTGCCAGCAGTGAAGAAATAGGAGGGAGAGGGTTCACAGATACGCAGTATTTT
>TRBD1|TRBJ1-6|TRBV27|.
CASTRGNSPLHF
TGTGCCAGCACCAGGGGGAATTCACCCCTCCACTTT
>.|TRBJ2-7|TRBV11-2|.
CASRSDGRGLVEQYF
TGTGCCAGCAGGTCAGACGGCCGCGGGCTGGTCGAGCAGTACTTC
>TRBD1|TRBJ1-5|TRBV5-6|.
CASSLFGRGQQGNQPQHF
TGTGCCAGCAGCTTGTTCGGAAGGGGGCAACAGGGCAATCAGCCCCAGCATTTT
>.|TRBJ1-6|TRBV4-2|.
CASSQAILGGSPLHF
TGTGCCAGCAGCCAGGCAATTCTCGGTGGTTCACCCCTCCACTTT
>TRBD1|TRBJ1-1|TRBV2|.
CASSRTGVSSEAFF
TGTGCCAGCAGTCGAACAGGGGTATCTTCTGAAGCTTTCTTT
>.|TRBJ1-5|TRBV9|.
CASSDRGDNQPQHF
TGTGCCAGCAGCGATAGGGGGGACAATCAGCCCCAGCATTTT
>.|TRBJ2-1|TRBV7-9|.
CASSLSPVFYNEQFF
TGTGCCAGCAGCTTATCTCCGGTCTTCTACAATGAGCAGTTCTTC
>.|TRBJ2-7|TRBV5-4|.
CASGKDPAGYEQYF
TGTGCCAGCGGTAAAGATCCAGCTGGCTACGAGCAGTACTTC
>.|TRBJ1-5|TRBV15|.
CATSSPAFKNQPQHF
TGTGCCACCAGCAGTCCAGCCTTCAAAAATCAGCCCCAGCATTTT
>TRBD1|TRBJ1-5|TRBV5-6|.
CASSSGQGRLSNQPQHF
TGTGCCAGCAGCTCGGGACAGGGACGGTTAAGCAATCAGCCCCAGCATTTT
>TRBD1|TRBJ1-2|TRBV7-3|.
CASSLTGLRDSNDGYTF
TGTGCCAGCAGCTTAACTGGACTAAGGGACAGCAACGATGGCTACACCTTC
>TRBD1|TRBJ1-3|TRBV6-5|.
CASGKQGTGNTIYF
TGTGCCAGCGGTAAACAGGGGACTGGAAACACCATATATTTT
>TRBD1|TRBJ1-3|TRBV6-1|few
CASSDQGAGNTIYF
TGTGCCAGCAGTGATCAGGGGGCTGGAAACACCATATATTTT
>.|TRBJ1-4|TRBV18|.
CASSPSAGATNEKLFF
TGTGCCAGCTCACCATCGGCAGGGGCAACTAATGAAAAACTGTTTTTT
>TRBD1|TRBJ1-2|TRBV3-1/TRBV3-2|.
CASSQHRGDYGYTF
TGTGCCAGCAGCCAACACAGGGGGGACTATGGCTACACCTTC
>TRBD1|TRBJ2-2|TRBV5-1|.
CASSLAGTGNTGELFF
TGCGCCAGCAGCTTGGCCGGGACAGGTAACACCGGGGAGCTGTTTTTT
>.|TRBJ1-3|TRBV7-8|.
CASSSPDSTGNTIYF
TGTGCCAGCAGCTCCCCCGACTCGACTGGAAACACCATATATTTT
>TRBD1|TRBJ1-2|TRBV19|.
CASSIAGTGGFGYTF
TGTGCCAGTAGTATAGCCGGGACAGGGGGCTTTGGCTACACCTTC
>.|TRBJ1-2|TRBV28|.
CASTSGGLGGLNYGYTF
TGTGCCAGCACTTCCGGGGGACTCGGCGGGCTTAACTATGGCTACACCTTC
>TRBD1|TRBJ1-2|TRBV19|.
CASSPRGTDYGYTF
TGTGCCAGTAGTCCCAGGGGGACCGACTATGGCTACACCTTC
>.|TRBJ2-7|TRBV3-1/TRBV3-2|.
CASSPGWGNPYEQYF
TGTGCCAGCAGCCCCGGGTGGGGCAATCCATACGAGCAGTACTTC
>.|TRBJ1-5|TRBV18|.
CASSPTGTVYSNQPQHF
TGTGCCAGCTCACCCACCGGGACGGTATATAGCAATCAGCCCCAGCATTTT
>.|TRBJ2-1|TRBV5-8|once
CASSTSLSMGNEQFF
TGTGCCAGCAGCACTTCCCTCTCTATGGGCAATGAGCAGTTCTTC
>.|TRBJ2-2|TRBV30|.
CAWSVSQGLTGELFF
TGTGCCTGGAGTGTAAGCCAGGGTCTGACCGGGGAGCTGTTTTTT
>.|TRBJ1-1|TRBV20-1|.
CSARGVPEAFF
TGCAGTGCTAGAGGGGTTCCTGAAGCTTTCTTT
>TRBD1|TRBJ1-4|TRBV7-9|.
CASSLKTTGVFEKLFF
TGTGCCAGCAGCTTAAAGACAACAGGGGTGTTTGAAAAACTGTTTTTT
>TRBD1|TRBJ2-2|TRBV6-4|.
CASSRQGGTGELFF
TGTGCCAGCAGTCGACAGGGGGGCACCGGGGAGCTGTTTTTT
>.|TRBJ1-5|TRBV4-1|.
CASSQEGALAQPQHF
TGCGCCAGCAGCCAAGAAGGGGCCCTCGCCCAGCCCCAGCATTTT
>.|TRBJ2-1|TRBV11-2|.
CASNPRGSSSYNEQFF
TGTGCCAGCAACCCCCGGGGGTCTAGCTCCTACAATGAGCAGTTCTTC
>.|TRBJ1-6|TRBV6-6|.
CASSSNRADSPLHF
TGTGCCAGCAGTTCCAACAGGGCTGATTCACCCCTCCACTTT
>TRBD1|TRBJ1-2|TRBV28|once
CASSSGTGVYGYTF
TGTGCCAGCAGCTCCGGGACAGGAGTTTATGGCTACACCTTC
>.|TRBJ1-2|TRBV11-2|.
CASNGGRGYTF
TGTGCCAGCAATGGGGGCCGGGGCTACACCTTC
>.|TRBJ1-5|TRBV7-2|.
CASSPNGNQPQHF
TGTGCCAGCAGCCCCAACGGCAATCAGCCCCAGCATTTT
>TRBD1|TRBJ1-2|TRBV27|.
CASSPTGLVGYGYTF
TGTGCCAGCAGCCCGACAGGGTTGGTTGGCTATGGCTACACCTTC
>TRBD1|TRBJ2-3|TRBV3-1/TRBV3-2|once
CASSQGTGNTQYF
TGTGCCAGCAGCCAAGGGACAGGGAATACGCAGTATTTT
>TRBD2|TRBJ2-5|TRBV18|once
CASSPSGGRQETQYF
TGTGCCAGCTCACCTAGCGGGGGGCGGCAAGAGACCCAGTACTTC
>.|TRBJ1-5|TRBV2|.
CASSGYSNQPQHF
TGTGCCAGCAGCGGTTATAGCAATCAGCCCCAGCATTTT
>.|TRBJ2-7|TRBV28|.
CASSLARQNEQYF
TGTGCCAGCAGTTTAGCGCGACAGAACGAGCAGTACTTC
>.|TRBJ2-3|TRBV6-5|.
CASSYSYTASTDTQYF
TGTGCCAGCAGTTACTCGTACACAGCATCCACAGATACGCAGTATTTT
>.|TRBJ1-1|TRBV5-1|once
CASSLVGTVNTEAFF
TGCGCCAGCAGCTTGGTTGGGACGGTGAACACTGAAGCTTTCTTT
>.|TRBJ1-5|TRBV11-2|.
CASSSHGNQPQHF
TGTGCCAGCAGCTCTCACGGGAATCAGCCCCAGCATTTT
>.|TRBJ2-3|TRBV18|.
CASPGESPTDTQYF
TGTGCCAGCCCGGGGGAGAGTCCGACAGATACGCAGTATTTT
>.|TRBJ2-7|TRBV11-2|.
CASSQAGGVSPLSYEQYF
TGTGCCAGCAGTCAAGCAGGAGGGGTTTCCCCATTATCCTACGAGCAGTACTTC
>TRBD2|TRBJ2-2|TRBV5-1|few
CASSLDLAGTGELFF
TGCGCCAGCAGCTTGGATCTAGCGGGGACCGGGGAGCTGTTTTTT
>.|TRBJ1-2|TRBV6-5|.
CASSSGALAYGYTF
TGTGCCAGCAGCTCCGGGGCCTTGGCCTATGGCTACACCTTC
>TRBD1|TRBJ1-2|TRBV7-7|.
CASSGPSPGQANYGYTF
TGTGCTAGCAGCGGCCCTTCCCCGGGACAGGCCAACTATGGCTACACCTTC
>.|TRBJ1-2|TRBV5-1|.
CASSAGEGQPLYGYTF
TGCGCCAGCAGCGCCGGGGAAGGACAGCCCCTCTATGGCTACACCTTC
>TRBD2|TRBJ2-5|TRBV3-1/TRBV3-2|.
CASRGFFGRGDETQYF
TGTGCCAGCAGAGGGTTCTTCGGGCGGGGGGACGAGACCCAGTACTTC
>.|TRBJ2-2|TRBV19|.
CASRQGGGELFF
TGTGCCAGCCGACAGGGAGGCGGGGAGCTGTTTTTT
>TRBD1|TRBJ1-4|TRBV28|.
CASSKKGAGLWEKLFF
TGTGCCAGCAGTAAAAAGGGGGCTGGTCTTTGGGAAAAACTGTTTTTT
>TRBD1|TRBJ1-1|TRBV5-4|.
CASRYGDRARGEAFF
TGTGCCAGCAGATATGGTGACAGGGCCAGGGGGGAAGCTTTCTTT